Presented here are 32 T cell receptor beta chains from one specimen sequenced in a study of cytomegalovirus exposure and HLA in healthy donors. The PCR had 60 Vbeta and 13 Jbeta primers. Profiling relied on immunoSEQ multiplex PCR, and the TCRdb table lists in-frame clones only, not all of them. The data show 200,000 to 250,000 clones, and the top ten clones hold 0.75% to 1%. The sample consisted of PBMCs. These receptors came from a woman aged 25 to 39 in good health and CMV-seropositive.

The V and J genes are TRBV28 and TRBJ2-7; a weak D match, TRBD1 (5 bases). Trimming left V 5 bases short and J 3 bases short, with 8 bases between. This CDR3 is built from 12 residues. Germline assignment: CDR1 MDHEN and CDR2 SYDVKM. In nucleotides, the CDR3 is TGTGCCAGCAGTCTCAGGGACTACGAGCAGTACTTC. It encodes CASSLRDYEQYF.

CDR3 region: CASSLAGWNTEAFF. The CDR3 nucleotides read TGCGCCAGCAGCCTAGCCGGGTGGAACACTGAAGCTTTCTTT. This rearrangement joins TRBV23-1 to TRBJ1-1; D is undetermined. TRBV23-1 is given ORF status, its function remaining uncertain. This CDR3 is built from 14 residues. Trimming stripped 6 bases from V and 1 base from J, with 12 bases between.

The CDR3 sequence is CASYGGGRDTEAFF. In DNA, the CDR3 is TGTGCCAGCTATGGCGGGGGAAGGGACACTGAAGCTTTCTTT. The V gene is TRBV11-2, the J gene TRBJ1-1; D may be TRBD1 (5 bases). Per the germline V gene, CDR1 is SGHAT and CDR2 is FQNNGV. CDR3 length: 14 amino acids. V lost 8 bases and J 3 bases, leaving 16 bases between the germline ends.

This rearrangement joins TRBV19 to TRBJ1-5, with TRBD1 identical over 7 bases. Germline-derived CDR1 and CDR2 are LNHDA and SQIVND (reference sequence). The V and J ends lost 4 bases and 11 bases, in that order; junction bases with no gene match: 17. CDR3 length: 16 amino acids. CDR3 sequence (DNA): TGTGCCAGTAGTACCTCGAGGACAGGTGTCCTTCAAGCCCAGCATTTT. It is translated as CASSTSRTGVLQAQHF.

The V and J genes are TRBV10-3 and TRBJ2-3, with D tentatively TRBD2 (5 bases). The CDR3 runs 14 residues. Per the germline V gene, CDR1 is ENHRY and CDR2 is SYGVKD. The V gene lost 6 bases and the J gene lost 2 bases, with 12 bases spanning the gap. CDR3: CAIREAGDTDTQYF. In DNA, the CDR3 is TGTGCCATCAGGGAGGCAGGCGACACAGATACGCAGTATTTT.

The V call is TRBV4-1, the J call TRBJ2-7; maybe TRBD1 (7 bases). The V end was cut by 4 bases, the J end by 3 bases, with 13 bases between. Germline V gene lookup returns CDR1 MGHRA and CDR2 YSYEKL. This CDR3 spans 14 amino acids. The chain's CDR3 is CASSLGRGDYEQYF. The CDR3 DNA reads as TGCGCCAGCAGCCTTGGCAGGGGGGACTACGAGCAGTACTTC.

V usage is TRBV10-2 and J usage is TRBJ2-7; TRBD2 is a possible D gene (5 bases). The V gene lost 8 bases and the J gene lost 6 bases, with 14 bases spanning the gap. The CDR3 is 12 amino acids. Germline-derived CDR1 and CDR2 are WSHSY and SAAADI. The CDR3 spells CASWNGIFEQYF. The CDR3 DNA sequence: TGCGCCAGCTGGAACGGGATATTCGAGCAGTACTTC.

A word on this clone: This CDR3 is also generated by other DNA sequences in the sample. The chain joins TRBV20-1 to TRBJ2-3, with a weak D call TRBD2 (6 bases). The CDR3 spans 11 residues. Looked up from germline, CDR1 is DFQATT and CDR2 is SNEGSKA (reference sequence). V dropped 6 bases and J dropped 3 bases, with 7 bases sitting between them. The CDR3 DNA sequence: TGCAGTGCGCGGGGAACAGATACGCAGTATTTT. Translated, it gives CSARGTDTQYF.

CDR3 DNA sequence: TGCAGCGTTGCCTGGGGGGGAGGCCACGAGCAGTACTTC. Protein product: CSVAWGGGHEQYF. The chain combines TRBV29-1 with TRBJ2-5, with TRBD2 identical over 7 bases. The closer fit of TRBJ2-7 to the DNA end suggests the J call may be wrong. The CDR3 totals 13 residues. Germline V gene sequence: CDR1 SQVTM, CDR2 ANQGSEA.

The chain carries TRBV28 and TRBJ2-5, with D hard to call. This CDR3 has 15 residues. CDR1 is MDHEN and CDR2 is SYDVKM in the germline V gene. Trimming pared 3 bases from V and 1 base from J, leaving 12 bases between. The CDR3 sequence is CASSFPQISQETQYF. The CDR3 DNA reads TGTGCCAGCAGTTTTCCCCAGATAAGCCAAGAGACCCAGTACTTC.

V gene TRBV10-3 combines with J gene TRBJ1-6; 7 bases are a match to TRBD1. The length of the CDR3 is 14 residues. Looked up from germline, CDR1 is ENHRY and CDR2 is SYGVKD. V was pared by 10 bases and J by 5 bases, with 8 bases of the junction left unmatched. This CDR3 is CATSLGQNNSPLHF. The CDR3 nucleotides are TGTGCCACTTCGTTGGGACAGAATAATTCACCCCTCCACTTT.

The chain uses TRBV5-6 and TRBJ1-1; tentative D call: TRBD1 (6 bases). CDR1 and CDR2 (germline): SGHDT, YYEEEE. Trimming cost V 4 bases and J 0 bases, with 13 bases left between them. CDR3 length: 15 amino acids. The CDR3 here is CASSHVTGLNTEAFF. The CDR3 DNA is TGTGCCAGCAGCCATGTCACAGGGTTGAACACTGAAGCTTTCTTT.

The chain uses TRBV5-6 and TRBJ2-5, with D perhaps TRBD1 (5 bases). This CDR3 comprises 15 residues. Germline CDR1 SGHDT, CDR2 YYEEEE. V lost 2 bases and J lost 3, with 14 bases in between. The CDR3 nucleotides are TGTGCCAGCAGCTTTAGACAGCTAACCAAAGAGACCCAGTACTTC. Translated: CASSFRQLTKETQYF.

CDR3 protein: CASSQDRSLNTEAFF. The CDR3 nucleotides read TGCGCCAGCAGCCAAGACCGGAGCCTTAACACTGAAGCTTTCTTT. V usage is TRBV4-1 and J usage is TRBJ1-1; the D is unclear. This CDR3 spans 15 amino acids. V gave up 0 bases and J gave up 2 bases, with 10 bases separating them. Per germline, CDR1 MGHRA and CDR2 YSYEKL.

The chain combines TRBV7-9 with TRBJ2-3, with 9 positions matching TRBD2. Germline V gene lookup returns CDR1 SEHNR and CDR2 FQNEAQ (reference sequence). Trimming cost V 1 base and J 6 bases; bases outside gene matches: 11. The CDR3 extends over 17 amino acids. The CDR3 sequence is CASSLGAWAGGLDTQYF. The CDR3 nucleotides read TGTGCCAGCAGCTTAGGGGCATGGGCGGGGGGGCTGGATACGCAGTATTTT.

V is TRBV7-9 and J is TRBJ1-6; D is unclear. Trimming left V 5 bases short and J 8 bases short, with 7 bases between. There are 12 residues in the CDR3. Germline values: CDR1 SEHNR, CDR2 FQNEAQ (reference sequence). The CDR3 loop reads CASSRTDSPLHF. CDR3 DNA sequence: TGTGCCAGCAGCCGTACGGATTCACCCCTCCACTTT.

The CDR3 region is CASSPYREYPQHF. Written as DNA, the CDR3 is TGTGCCAGCAGTCCCTATAGGGAGTATCCCCAGCATTTT. The rearrangement uses TRBV27 and TRBJ1-5, with D uncertain. V lost 5 bases and J 10 bases, leaving 15 bases between the germline ends. CDR1 and CDR2 (germline): MNHEY, SMNVEV (reference sequence). The CDR3 length is 13 residues.

The rearrangement links TRBV5-6 to TRBJ2-5; no clear D gene. The length of the CDR3 is 14 residues. Germline V gives CDR1 SGHDT, CDR2 YYEEEE. V was clipped by 0 bases and J by 1 base, with 7 bases between them. The CDR3 bases are TGTGCCAGCAGCTTGGCCTGGAGCCAAGAGACCCAGTACTTC. It is translated as CASSLAWSQETQYF.

The V call is TRBV7-8, the J call TRBJ2-1; tentatively, D is TRBD2 (6 bases). Trimming stripped 0 bases from V and 2 bases from J, with 8 bases between. This CDR3 has 15 residues. Germline V gives CDR1 SGHVS, CDR2 FQNEAQ. This CDR3 is CASSLAGGAYNEQFF. The CDR3 DNA reads TGTGCCAGCAGCTTAGCGGGGGGTGCCTACAATGAGCAGTTCTTC.

The chain employs TRBV10-3 and TRBJ2-2; 7 nucleotides match TRBD1. The trim removed 7 bases at V and 7 bases at J, leaving 6 bases unmatched. The CDR3 consists of 13 residues. CDR1 is ENHRY, CDR2 SYGVKD, per germline. This CDR3 is CAITRGPGGELFF. The CDR3 nucleotides read TGTGCCATCACGAGGGGGCCGGGCGGGGAGCTGTTTTTT.

The chain is built from TRBV7-6 and TRBJ2-3; 7 bases fit TRBD2. J was trimmed by 5 bases and V by 8 bases; bases with no gene match: 4. Germline V gene data show CDR1 as SGHVS and CDR2 as FNYEAQ. CDR3 length: 12 residues. The CDR3, as DNA: TGTGCCAGCGGAGCGGGGCTAGATACGCAGTATTTT. Protein product: CASGAGLDTQYF.

The gene calls are TRBV14 and TRBJ2-1; D gene ambiguous. CDR3 length equals 13 residues. Looked up from germline, CDR1 is SGHDN and CDR2 is FVKESK. V was trimmed by 4 bases and J by 8 bases, leaving 12 bases between them. The CDR3 coding sequence is TGTGCCAGCAGCCCCCTAACCTTCCATGAGCAGTTCTTC. Its protein product is CASSPLTFHEQFF.

The V call is TRBV30, the J call TRBJ2-1; the match to TRBD2 covers 13 bases. The CDR3 sequence is 18 residues long. Germline values: CDR1 GTSNPN, CDR2 SVGIG (reference sequence). The V segment lost 4 bases and the J segment 1 base; nucleotides outside the gene matches: 10. Here the CDR3 DNA reads TGTGCCTGGATTCGATACCGGACTAGCGGGGGATCCTACAATGAGCAGTTCTTC. Translation: CAWIRYRTSGGSYNEQFF.

The chain joins TRBV28 to TRBJ1-5, with D tentatively TRBD1 (5 bases). The CDR3 extends over 14 amino acids. V was clipped by 6 bases and J by 11 bases, with 20 bases between them. The germline CDR1 and CDR2 sequences are MDHEN and SYDVKM. The CDR3 loop is CASSPGHELSAQHF. CDR3 sequence (DNA): TGTGCCAGCAGCCCAGGGCACGAACTGTCGGCCCAGCATTTT.

The rearrangement uses TRBV5-1 and TRBJ2-3; D perhaps matches TRBD2 (5 bases). V was clipped by 4 bases and J by 0 bases, with 9 bases between them. Germline V gene sequence: CDR1 SGHRS, CDR2 YFSETQ. The CDR3 totals 14 residues. The CDR3 nucleotides are TGCGCCAGCAGCATACTAGGAAGCACAGATACGCAGTATTTT. Translated: CASSILGSTDTQYF.

This chain links TRBV28 with TRBJ2-2; a possible D gene is TRBD1 (6 bases). V was cut by 10 bases and J by 3 bases, with 15 bases left in between. The CDR3 contains 14 residues. Germline V gene lookup returns CDR1 MDHEN and CDR2 SYDVKM. CDR3 DNA sequence: TGTGCCATCAAGGACAGCCGTTACACCGGGGAGCTGTTTTTT. Residues: CAIKDSRYTGELFF.

The V gene is TRBV5-1, the J gene TRBJ2-3; 10 bases align to TRBD2. This CDR3 contains 16 residues. Unmatched junction bases numbered 7, after V lost 4 bases and J lost 2 bases. In germline, CDR1 is SGHRS, CDR2 YFSETQ. CDR3 nucleotide sequence: TGCGCCAGCAGCAGTGGGACTAGCGAATTCACAGATACGCAGTATTTT. It codes for CASSSGTSEFTDTQYF. The full variable domain, completed using reference TRBV5-1 and TRBJ2-3, is KAGVTQTPRYLIKTRGQQVTLSCSPISGHRSVSWYQQTPGQGLQFLFEYFSETQRNKGNFPGRFSGRQFSNSRSEMNVSTLELGDSALYLCASSSGTSEFTDTQYFGPGTRLTVL.

The chain recombines TRBV2 with TRBJ1-1; D gene uncertain. V gave up 3 bases and J gave up 1 base, with 9 bases separating them. Germline V gene data show CDR1 as SNHLY and CDR2 as FYNNEI. CDR3 length: 14 amino acids. The CDR3 region is CASSEKRQNTEAFF. The CDR3 region has the DNA TGTGCCAGCAGTGAGAAGCGTCAGAACACTGAAGCTTTCTTT.

CDR3 in amino acids: CASSHREGSTEAFF. CDR3 in DNA: TGCGCCAGCAGCCACCGGGAGGGGAGCACTGAAGCTTTCTTT. This chain joins TRBV4-3 and TRBJ1-1, with a tentative D call TRBD1 (5 bases). Trimming shortened V by 3 bases and J by 4 bases, and 12 bases separated the two germline ends. The germline V gene has CDR1 LGHNA and CDR2 YSLEER. The CDR3 has 14 residues.

The chain has TRBV5-1 and TRBJ2-3; 11 nucleotides agree with TRBD1. The V and J ends lost 0 bases and 3 bases, in that order; junction bases with no gene match: 3. The CDR3 runs 16 residues. Germline V gives CDR1 SGHRS, CDR2 YFSETQ. CDR3 protein: CASSLAGTGGTDTQYF. CDR3 in DNA: TGCGCCAGCAGCTTGGCCGGGACAGGGGGAACAGATACGCAGTATTTT.

As for this clone: Within the sample, other DNA sequences also encode this same CDR3. The chain links TRBV6-5 to TRBJ2-7; possible D gene TRBD1, 8 bases. Between the trimmed V and J ends, which lost 0 bases and 1 base, there was a span of 10 bases. Germline V gene lookup returns CDR1 MNHEY and CDR2 SVGAGI. This CDR3 region has 15 residues. The DNA for the CDR3 is TGTGCCAGCAGTTACTCACAGGGGGGGTCCTACGAGCAGTACTTC. It is translated as CASSYSQGGSYEQYF.

J is TRBJ1-4 and V is TRBV7-2; 9 bases are shared with TRBD1. Trimming cost V 4 bases and J 8 bases; bases outside gene matches: 2. Looked up from germline, CDR1 is SGHTA and CDR2 is FQGNSA. This CDR3 comprises 13 residues. In DNA form, the CDR3 reads TGTGCCAGCAGCTCGGACAGGGGCGAAAAACTGTTTTTT. Its translation: CASSSDRGEKLFF.